This TCR beta chain was sequenced for a study of blood T cell repertoires in COVID-19. Study overall: Acute and convalescent COVID-19 specimens originated in the United States, Italy and Spain. From T cells, B-cell-depleted T cells, or PBMCs came the material, which was cDNA or gDNA.

Per the germline V gene, CDR1 is MDHEN and CDR2 is SYDVKM. V lost 8 bases, J lost 8 bases, and 10 bases lay in between. This CDR3 is built from 11 residues. A single count supports this clone. Generated by immunoSEQ multiplex PCR, the TCRdb table keeps only in-frame clones and is missing some. The sample includes around 250,000 clones, 70% to 90% of them seen just once. The receptor's source is a woman aged 25 to 39 with acute COVID-19. The sample consisted of PBMCs or T cells enriched from blood (not recorded which). The chain carries TRBV28 and TRBJ2-1; D not resolved. The CDR3 region is CASRSDDEQFF. In DNA, the CDR3 is TGTGCCAGCCGGAGTGATGATGAGCAGTTCTTC.